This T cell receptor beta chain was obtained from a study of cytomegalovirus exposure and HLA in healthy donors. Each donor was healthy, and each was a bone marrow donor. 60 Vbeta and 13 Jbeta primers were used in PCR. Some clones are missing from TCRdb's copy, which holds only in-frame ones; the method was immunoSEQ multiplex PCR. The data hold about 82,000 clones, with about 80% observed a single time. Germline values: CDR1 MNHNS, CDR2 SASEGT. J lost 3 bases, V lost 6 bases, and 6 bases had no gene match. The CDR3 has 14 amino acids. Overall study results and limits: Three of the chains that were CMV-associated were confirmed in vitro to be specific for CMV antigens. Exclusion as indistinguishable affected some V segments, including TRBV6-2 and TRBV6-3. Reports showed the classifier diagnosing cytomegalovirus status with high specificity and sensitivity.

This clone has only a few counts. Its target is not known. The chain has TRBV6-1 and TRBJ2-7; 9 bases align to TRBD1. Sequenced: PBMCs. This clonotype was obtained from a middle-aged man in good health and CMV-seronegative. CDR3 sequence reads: CASRRSDRGYEQYF. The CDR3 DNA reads TGTGCCAGCAGGCGCTCGGACAGGGGCTACGAGCAGTACTTC.